These 26 T cell receptor beta chains came from one sample sequenced in a study of blood T cell repertoires in COVID-19 (TCRdb year 2020). The library relied on the immunoSEQ multiplex PCR assay. Held by TCRdb, this immuneACCESS table contains in-frame sequences only and omits some clones. Under half of the omission traces to an unresolved V gene where checked; the cause of the rest is unknown. In all, the sample holds some 200,000 clones, and 75% to 85% of those were seen once. Around 7.4% of the sample is taken by the ten largest. Sequenced input: PBMCs or T cells enriched from blood (not recorded which). Receptor source: a woman between 40 and 55 years old with acute COVID-19.

There are a few counts of this clone. The gene calls are TRBV18 and TRBJ1-1; D is undetermined. The ends were cut back, 6 bases at V and 4 bases at J, with 12 bases in the middle. This CDR3 region has 13 residues. Germline values: CDR1 KGHSH, CDR2 LQKENI. CDR3 nucleotides: TGTGCCAGCTCTCTCAACATGGCCACTGAAGCTTTCTTT. The encoded protein is CASSLNMATEAFF.

This clone occurred a few times. V gene TRBV11-3 combines with J gene TRBJ1-5; D gene ambiguous. The CDR3 totals 19 residues. Germline CDR1 reads SGHNT; CDR2 reads YENEEA. With 4 bases removed from V and 0 bases from J, the gap between germline ends came to 22 bases. CDR3 sequence: CASSSRTTRRGSSNQPQHF. The CDR3 region has the DNA TGTGCCAGCAGCTCCCGCACCACCCGACGGGGAAGTAGCAATCAGCCCCAGCATTTT.

This clone was seen just once. V is TRBV5-8 and J is TRBJ2-7, with D perhaps TRBD2 (6 bases). This CDR3 spans 14 amino acids. Germline CDR1 is SGHTS and CDR2 is YDEGEE. The V end lost 7 bases, the J end lost 0 bases, and 14 bases lay between the germline ends. CDR3 amino acids: CASPGTSSSYEQYF. CDR3 nucleotide sequence: TGTGCCAGCCCTGGGACTTCGTCCTCCTACGAGCAGTACTTC.

The gene calls are TRBV10-3 and TRBJ2-7; perhaps D is TRBD1 or TRBD2 (5 bases each). Germline values: CDR1 ENHRY, CDR2 SYGVKD. The CDR3 extends over 12 amino acids. V was shortened by 9 bases and J by 2 bases, with 11 bases between the two germline ends. CDR3 region: CAISETAYEQYF. The CDR3 DNA reads TGTGCCATTAGCGAGACAGCCTACGAGCAGTACTTC.

The chain recombines TRBV4-2 with TRBJ1-1; D is unclear. The CDR3 consists of 15 residues. Looked up from germline, CDR1 is LGHNA and CDR2 is YNFKEQ. The ends were cut back, 1 base at V and 1 base at J, with 10 bases in the middle. The CDR3 protein is CASSQGNAGNTEAFF. In DNA form, the CDR3 reads TGTGCCAGCAGCCAAGGGAACGCAGGGAACACTGAAGCTTTCTTT.

The V and J genes are TRBV30 and TRBJ2-3, with D tentatively TRBD2 (6 bases). There are 16 residues in the CDR3. Trimming shortened V by 5 bases and J by 3 bases, and 21 bases separated the two germline ends. Germline V gene lookup returns CDR1 GTSNPN and CDR2 SVGIG (reference sequence). DNA for the CDR3: TGTGCCTGGTCGGCGGGACTCCGAACCGGGACAGATACGCAGTATTTT. Translated, it gives CAWSAGLRTGTDTQYF. The variable domain in full, completed from reference TRBV30 and TRBJ2-3, reads SQTIHQWPATLVQPVGSPLSLECTVEGTSNPNLYWYRQAAGRGLQLLFYSVGIGQISSEVPQNLSASRPQDRQFILSSKKLLLSDSGFYLCAWSAGLRTGTDTQYFGPGTRLTVL.

The CDR3 sequence: CAVGGGTSTDTQYF. The CDR3 DNA follows: TGCGCCGTTGGCGGGGGGACCAGCACAGATACGCAGTATTTT. This chain connects TRBV10-1 to TRBJ2-3, with TRBD2 identical over 8 bases. J lost 0 bases, V lost 11 bases, and 7 bases had no gene match. Per the germline V gene, CDR1 is WNHNN and CDR2 is SYGVQD (reference sequence). This CDR3 spans 14 amino acids.

This clone was observed at least ten times. V and J are TRBV10-2 and TRBJ1-5; maybe TRBD1 (6 bases). Between the trimmed V and J ends, which lost 7 bases and 0 bases, there was a span of 7 bases. Germline V gene data show CDR1 as WSHSY and CDR2 as SAAADI. The CDR3 consists of 13 residues. The CDR3 protein is CASKDSSNQPQHF. CDR3 DNA: TGCGCCAGCAAGGACAGTAGCAATCAGCCCCAGCATTTT.

CDR3: CASSLGAGGPKTQYF. CDR3 coding DNA: TGTGCCAGCAGCCTCGGAGCGGGAGGGCCGAAGACCCAGTACTTC. This chain uses TRBV28 with TRBJ2-5; 10 nucleotides line up with TRBD2. Trimming took 6 bases from V and 6 from J; bases not matched to a gene: 10. CDR1 and CDR2 from the germline V gene are MDHEN and SYDVKM. The CDR3 is 15 residues long.

The chain employs TRBV27 and TRBJ2-7, with 7 positions matching TRBD2. V trimming: 0 bases; J trimming: 4 bases; junction bases outside the gene matches: 3. The CDR3 contains 14 residues. Germline V lookup: CDR1 MNHEY, CDR2 SMNVEV (reference sequence). The CDR3 nucleotides are TGTGCCAGCAGTTTATCGACCGGGAGGTACGAGCAGTACTTC. Translated, it gives CASSLSTGRYEQYF.

The V call is TRBV6-1, the J call TRBJ2-7; 9 bases are a match to TRBD1. Germline V gene sequence: CDR1 MNHNS, CDR2 SASEGT. The CDR3 spans 14 residues. Trimming cost V 1 base and J 5 bases; bases outside gene matches: 3. The CDR3, as DNA: TGTGCCAGCAGTGAAGAGGGGACAGGGAACGAGCAGTACTTC. Protein sequence: CASSEEGTGNEQYF.

The chain links TRBV30 to TRBJ1-2; the D gene is possibly TRBD1 (6 bases). The V end was cut by 2 bases, the J end by 3 bases, with 10 bases between. There are 13 residues in the CDR3. Per the germline V gene, CDR1 is GTSNPN and CDR2 is SVGIG (reference sequence). The CDR3 loop is CAWSLTGDYGYTF. The CDR3 DNA sequence: TGTGCCTGGAGTTTGACAGGCGACTATGGCTACACCTTC.

For the CDR3, the DNA is TGTGCCAGCAGCCCCCTAGCGGGGGGTCAAGAGACCCAGTACTTC. Its protein is CASSPLAGGQETQYF. This chain uses TRBV5-6 with TRBJ2-5, with 11 positions matching TRBD2. Germline CDR1 SGHDT, CDR2 YYEEEE. The CDR3 is 15 amino acids. Losses at the gene ends were 4 bases for V and 2 bases for J; bases not matched to a gene: 4.

The V call is TRBV3-1 (or the pseudogene TRBV3-2), the J call TRBJ1-6; 7 positions match TRBD1. The CDR3 has 14 residues. From germline, CDR1 is LGHDT and CDR2 YNNKEL (reference sequence). The trim removed 1 base at V and 8 bases at J, leaving 2 bases unmatched. Written as DNA, the CDR3 is TGTGCCAGCAGCCAAGTTACAGGGGATTCACCCCTCCACTTT. Translating gives CASSQVTGDSPLHF.

CDR3 sequence (DNA): TGTGCCACAAGGGACAGTTACTACGAGCAGTACTTC. As protein: CATRDSYYEQYF. The V call is TRBV6-5, the J call TRBJ2-7; 7 bases match TRBD1. The germline V gene has CDR1 MNHEY and CDR2 SVGAGI. The CDR3 has 12 residues. J was trimmed by 3 bases and V by 10 bases; bases with no gene match: 6.

The chain couples TRBV29-1 to TRBJ2-7, with 7 bases fitting TRBD2. The CDR3 contains 12 residues. CDR1 and CDR2 from the germline V gene are SQVTM and ANQGSEA. The J segment lost 5 bases and the V segment lost 6 bases, leaving 7 bases of the junction unmatched. CDR3 DNA: TGCAGCGTGGGGGGGAGAGGGGACGAGCAGTACTTC. This sequence encodes CSVGGRGDEQYF.

J is TRBJ1-6 and V is TRBV28; the D gene is possibly TRBD1 (5 bases). The CDR3 is 13 residues long. In germline, CDR1 is MDHEN, CDR2 SYDVKM. Trimming pared 6 bases from V and 9 bases from J, leaving 12 bases between. CDR3 sequence reads: CASRVRVRSPLHF. The CDR3 nucleotides are TGTGCCAGCAGAGTCAGGGTTCGTTCACCCCTCCACTTT.

About this clone itself: The sample holds other DNA sequences that translate to the same CDR3. The gene calls are TRBV3-1 (or the pseudogene TRBV3-2) and TRBJ1-2; TRBD1 agrees at 7 bases. J lost 0 bases, V lost 6 bases, and 7 bases had no gene match. The CDR3 has 15 amino acids. Germline V gene sequence: CDR1 LGHDT, CDR2 YNNKEL (reference sequence). The DNA for the CDR3 is TGTGCCAGCAGTCCGTTCAGGGGGTCTAACTATGGCTACACCTTC. As protein: CASSPFRGSNYGYTF.

The chain combines TRBV3-1 (or the pseudogene TRBV3-2) with TRBJ1-5; D call uncertain. Germline V gives CDR1 LGHDT, CDR2 YNNKEL (reference sequence). Trimming cost V 0 bases and J 1 base, with 10 bases left between them. CDR3 length: 16 amino acids. The CDR3 bases are TGTGCCAGCAGCCAAGAACGGGGAGGAAGCAATCAGCCCCAGCATTTT. It encodes CASSQERGGSNQPQHF.

This chain links TRBV7-2 with TRBJ2-2; 10 bases align to TRBD1. Germline CDR1 is SGHTA and CDR2 is FQGNSA. The trim removed 5 bases at V and 15 bases at J, leaving 9 bases unmatched. The CDR3 has 13 residues. CDR3 sequence: CASSIETGGAVFF. In DNA, the CDR3 is TGTGCCAGCAGCATCGAGACAGGGGGCGCGGTGTTTTTT.

The chain couples TRBV7-9 to TRBJ2-1; no clear D. CDR1 and CDR2 (germline): SEHNR, FQNEAQ (reference sequence). CDR3 length equals 15 residues. V shed 1 base and J shed 8 bases, with 15 bases lying between them. Here the CDR3 DNA reads TGTGCCAGCAGCTTAGGGTTGGGCCTTGGTGATGAGCAGTTCTTC. This encodes CASSLGLGLGDEQFF. The full variable domain, completed using reference TRBV7-9 and TRBJ2-1, is DTGVSQNPRHKITKRGQNVTFRCDPISEHNRLYWYRQTLGQGPEFLTYFQNEAQLEKSRLLSDRFSAERPKGSFSTLEIQRTEQGDSAMYLCASSLGLGLGDEQFFGPGTRLTVL.

This chain connects TRBV27 to TRBJ1-4, with D perhaps matching TRBD1 (6 bases). Trimming left V 5 bases short and J 3 bases short, with 13 bases between. There are 15 residues in the CDR3. Germline loops: CDR1 MNHEY, CDR2 SMNVEV (reference sequence). The DNA for the CDR3 is TGTGCCAGCAGTACAATGGGACAACCTAATGAAAAACTGTTTTTT. Protein product: CASSTMGQPNEKLFF.

This rearrangement joins TRBV15 to TRBJ2-6, with D uncertain. The CDR3 has 15 residues. From germline, CDR1 is LNHNV and CDR2 YYDKDF (reference sequence). Trimming removed 0 bases at V and 5 bases at J, with 8 bases between. This chain's CDR3 is CATSRDIDRANVLTF. For the CDR3, the DNA is TGTGCCACCAGCAGAGATATAGACAGGGCCAACGTCCTGACTTTC.

This clone has only a few counts. The chain combines TRBV7-3 with TRBJ2-7; D unclear. The germline V and J ends were trimmed by 2 bases and 0 bases, with 8 bases remaining between them. The CDR3 loop spans 14 amino acids. Germline values: CDR1 SGHTA, CDR2 FQGTGA. CDR3 DNA sequence: TGTGCCAGCAGCTTAGGGCCGAACTCCTACGAGCAGTACTTC. Residues: CASSLGPNSYEQYF.

V is TRBV24-1 and J is TRBJ2-5, with D tentatively TRBD1 (5 bases). Germline V gene data show CDR1 as KGHDR and CDR2 as SFDVKD. Trimming shortened V by 3 bases and J by 1 base, and 11 bases separated the two germline ends. The CDR3 length is 15 residues. DNA of the CDR3: TGTGCCACCAGTGATCCCTCGGACATCCAAGAGACCCAGTACTTC. This codes for CATSDPSDIQETQYF.

The chain uses TRBV5-6 and TRBJ1-2; 8 bases fit TRBD1. This CDR3 has 13 residues. Germline assignment: CDR1 SGHDT and CDR2 YYEEEE. The J segment lost 7 bases and the V segment lost 0 bases, leaving 2 bases of the junction unmatched. This CDR3 is CASSLGQGTGYTF. For the CDR3, the DNA is TGTGCCAGCAGCTTGGGACAGGGGACTGGCTACACCTTC.